The rows below give T cell receptor beta chains drawn from one sample of a study of blood T cell repertoires in COVID-19. Clones were sequenced by immunoSEQ multiplex PCR, and TCRdb holds only the in-frame ones, with some missing. This table has 650,000 to 800,000 clones, about 87% appearing once. The sequenced sample was peripheral blood. These receptors originate from a woman under 30 with acute or convalescent COVID-19. The CDR3 runs from the conserved cysteine through the conserved F or W. A D gene is named only where the DNA matches it firmly. Size tells how often a clone was seen (once, few, many) or the class of an expanded clone, and some rows leave it out.

cdr3_aa cdr3_nt v_call d_call j_call clone_size
CASSLVRGSNYEQYF TGTGCCAGCAGCTTGGTCAGGGGCAGTAATTACGAGCAGTACTTC TRBV5-6 . TRBJ2-7 .
CASSRGSGGYEQYF TGTGCCAGTAGTCGGGGTAGCGGGGGCTACGAGCAGTACTTC TRBV19 TRBD2 TRBJ2-7 .
CASSSSTGYMNQPQHF TGTGCCAGCAGCTCCTCGACAGGGTACATGAATCAGCCCCAGCATTTT TRBV7-2 TRBD1 TRBJ1-5 .
CASSVGTGGSNQPQHF TGTGCCAGCAGCGTAGGGACAGGGGGGAGCAATCAGCCCCAGCATTTT TRBV9 TRBD1 TRBJ1-5 .
CASGHRSSGNTIYF TGTGCCAGCGGACACAGGTCCTCTGGAAACACCATATATTTT TRBV13 . TRBJ1-3 .
CATSRRQGGTEAFF TGTGCCACCAGCAGAAGACAGGGGGGCACTGAAGCTTTCTTT TRBV15 TRBD1 TRBJ1-1 once
CASSTGGSYNEQFF TGTGCCAGTAGTACAGGGGGCTCCTACAATGAGCAGTTCTTC TRBV19 TRBD1 TRBJ2-1 .
CASSDRDTNQPQHF TGTGCCAGCAGTGATAGGGACACTAATCAGCCCCAGCATTTT TRBV2 . TRBJ1-5 .
CASSRIQGRTEAFF TGTGCCAGCAGCCGGATACAGGGCCGGACTGAAGCTTTCTTT TRBV3-1/TRBV3-2 . TRBJ1-1 .
CASKDRARGPQETQYF TGTGCCAGTAAAGACAGGGCGCGTGGTCCCCAAGAGACCCAGTACTTC TRBV19 TRBD1 TRBJ2-5 .
CASSKGNNWGYTF TGTGCCAGCAGCAAGGGGAACAATTGGGGCTACACCTTC TRBV9 . TRBJ1-2 .
CASSPTISGANVLTF TGTGCCAGCAGCCCGACTATCTCTGGGGCCAACGTCCTGACTTTC TRBV6-2/TRBV6-3 . TRBJ2-6 .
CSVEGRTGSYNEQFF TGCAGCGTTGAAGGCAGGACAGGGAGCTACAATGAGCAGTTCTTC TRBV29-1 TRBD1 TRBJ2-1 .
CASSPSTLRGSYEQYF TGTGCCAGCTCACCCTCGACCCTCCGGGGATCCTACGAGCAGTACTTC TRBV18 . TRBJ2-7 .
CASSLGLSDEAFF TGTGCCAGCAGCTTAGGCCTTAGTGATGAAGCTTTCTTT TRBV7-8 . TRBJ1-1 few
CASSEGGTLLGYTF TGTGCCAGCAGTGAAGGGGGGACCCTCTTGGGCTACACCTTC TRBV25-1 . TRBJ1-2 few
CASSPGGTEAFF TGTGCCAGCAGCCCAGGGGGTACTGAAGCTTTCTTT TRBV11-2 TRBD1 TRBJ1-1 once
CASTYRTLDEKLFF TGTGCCAGCACCTACCGGACACTCGATGAAAAACTGTTTTTT TRBV21-1 . TRBJ1-4 once
CASSLAEGSSGYTF TGCGCCAGCAGCTTGGCCGAAGGGAGTAGTGGCTACACCTTC TRBV5-1 . TRBJ1-2 .
CSASRTGVDTQYF TGCAGTGCTAGTAGGACTGGAGTAGATACGCAGTATTTT TRBV20-1 . TRBJ2-3 .
CASSASPGGEGGELFF TGTGCCAGCAGCGCGTCACCAGGGGGCGAAGGCGGGGAGCTGTTTTTT TRBV9 TRBD1 TRBJ2-2 .
CASSGHWGQKNTEAFF TGTGCCAGCAGCGGCCATTGGGGACAGAAGAACACTGAAGCTTTCTTT TRBV7-2 TRBD1 TRBJ1-1 .
CASSSGGHGYTF TGTGCCAGCAGCTCCGGGGGGCATGGCTACACCTTC TRBV11-2 . TRBJ1-2 .
CASSPQGLYGYTF TGTGCCAGCAGCCCACAGGGCCTATATGGCTACACCTTC TRBV7-9 . TRBJ1-2 .
CASSVGRGSNQPQHF TGTGCCAGCAGTGTGGGCAGGGGTAGCAATCAGCCCCAGCATTTT TRBV2 . TRBJ1-5 .
CASSATSGPYEQYF TGTGCCAGCAGCGCGACTAGCGGGCCCTACGAGCAGTACTTC TRBV9 TRBD2 TRBJ2-7 once
CASSSIAGGSYNEQFF TGTGCCAGCAGTTCTATAGCGGGGGGTTCCTACAATGAGCAGTTCTTC TRBV6-5 TRBD2 TRBJ2-1 .
CASSLRPSGTGIDYEQYF TGCGCCAGCAGCTTGCGTCCCTCCGGGACAGGGATTGACTACGAGCAGTACTTC TRBV5-1 TRBD1 TRBJ2-7 .
CASSQEGGGANTGELFF TGCGCCAGCAGCCAAGAAGGGGGCGGCGCGAACACCGGGGAGCTGTTTTTT TRBV4-3 TRBD1 TRBJ2-2 .
CASSLEDSKAFF TGTGCCAGCAGCTTGGAGGACAGCAAAGCTTTCTTT TRBV5-6 . TRBJ1-1 .
CASSPQGTAGNTIYF TGTGCCAGCAGCCCACAAGGGACAGCGGGAAACACCATATATTTT TRBV7-2 TRBD1 TRBJ1-3 .
CASSRALWRSGANVLTF TGTGCCAGCAGCCGGGCGCTCTGGAGGTCTGGGGCCAACGTCCTGACTTTC TRBV28 . TRBJ2-6 once
CASSLPGVHEQFF TGTGCCAGCAGCCTGCCGGGGGTACATGAGCAGTTCTTC TRBV7-9 . TRBJ2-1 many
CASSLDSLGEYEAFF TGTGCCAGCAGCTTGGATTCTTTAGGAGAATATGAAGCTTTCTTT TRBV7-9 . TRBJ1-1 .
CASSPPGRSRPGNTIYF TGTGCCAGCTCACCACCCGGGAGAAGCAGGCCGGGAAACACCATATATTTT TRBV18 . TRBJ1-3 once
CASRNTGVAGELFF TGTGCCAGTAGGAATACAGGGGTTGCCGGGGAGCTGTTTTTT TRBV19 TRBD1 TRBJ2-2 .
CASRPSPVYGYTF TGTGCCAGCAGACCATCCCCAGTCTATGGCTACACCTTC TRBV7-6 . TRBJ1-2 .
CASSQDGTAATNEKLFF TGCGCCAGCAGCCAAGACGGGACTGCCGCAACTAATGAAAAACTGTTTTTT TRBV4-3 . TRBJ1-4 .
CSAIGQWDTEAFF TGCAGCGCTATCGGACAGTGGGACACTGAAGCTTTCTTT TRBV29-1 . TRBJ1-1 .
CASSRRKYSGGDYNEQFF TGTGCCAGCAGTCGCCGGAAGTATAGCGGGGGGGATTACAATGAGCAGTTCTTC TRBV6-6 TRBD2 TRBJ2-1 .
CASSQLPSSGYEQYF TGTGCCAGCAGCCAACTCCCTTCTTCGGGTTACGAGCAGTACTTC TRBV3-1/TRBV3-2 . TRBJ2-7 .
CASSENRGRGYTF TGTGCCAGCAGCGAAAACAGGGGTAGAGGCTACACCTTC TRBV5-4 TRBD1 TRBJ1-2 .
CASKTSPNSYEQYF TGCGCCAGCAAAACTAGCCCCAACTCCTACGAGCAGTACTTC TRBV4-1 . TRBJ2-7 .
CASSMLQAMGNIQYF TGTGCCAGTAGTATGTTGCAGGCAATGGGTAACATTCAGTACTTC TRBV19 . TRBJ2-4 .
CASSEDSAEAFF TGTGCCAGCTCAGAAGACAGTGCTGAAGCTTTCTTT TRBV18 . TRBJ1-1 .
CASSQGVIRGAFF TGCGCCAGCAGCCAGGGAGTTATCAGAGGTGCTTTCTTT TRBV4-1 . TRBJ1-1 .
CASNRGSNQPQHF TGTGCCAGTAACAGGGGAAGCAATCAGCCCCAGCATTTT TRBV19 TRBD1 TRBJ1-5 .
CAISGGPTFYAEAFF TGTGCCATCAGTGGGGGCCCGACGTTTTATGCTGAAGCTTTCTTT TRBV10-3 . TRBJ1-1 .
CASRGPYNSPLHF TGTGCCAGCAGGGGCCCCTATAATTCACCCCTCCACTTT TRBV6-5 . TRBJ1-6 .
CASSQDGVAGANEQYF TGCGCCAGCAGCCAAGATGGGGTAGCGGGGGCTAACGAGCAGTACTTC TRBV4-3 TRBD2 TRBJ2-7 .